This entry is about one T cell receptor beta chain. This clonotype turned up a few times. Its antigen is still unknown. No base qualities exist here, and no much larger clone lies one base off it. The data originate from a study of identical twins (dated by TCRdb to the mid-2010s). In terms of the full investigation: To test whether fetal clonotypes persist, this study deep-sequenced TCR alpha and beta repertoires from monozygotic twins, from unrelated adults of various ages, and from cord blood. Replicate twin experiments were performed at different times using different library preparation protocols to rule out contamination.

All donors were healthy Caucasians. What the authors observed across the whole study: Compared with coincidental sharing between unrelated individuals, out-of-frame TCR alpha sequences shared between twins had an excess of sequences with low generation probability. The excess sharing between twins in beta out-of-frame sequences was weaker because fewer shared sequences reduced the signal-to-noise ratio. Conclusions relied on cross-sectional statistical analysis, since the same donors could not be followed over many years. Abundant cord blood beta clonotypes had fewer insertions, young adult naive repertoires showed a similar but weaker trend, and memory repertoires showed no such trend. In monozygotic twins, recombination models systematically underestimated out-of-frame TCR alpha sharing, but the models matched the sharing seen between unrelated individuals. Invariant T cells such as MAIT and iNKT could partly confound zero-insertion analyses, although diverse VJ usage argued against such confounding for most clonotypes.

The library was made by 5' RACE. Instrument on record: Illumina HiSeq 2000. A universal primer binding site was introduced by template switching, and a unique molecular identifier was present in the final cDNA, enabling accurate counting of TCR cDNA molecules. First-strand cDNA for TCR alpha and beta chains was synthesized from specific primers in the conserved constant-segment region. To control for contamination, each cDNA library was double barcoded with a SMART-Mk sample barcode plus Illumina barcodes. TruSeq adapter sequences, together with Illumina sample barcodes, were added in two successive PCR steps. TCR alpha and beta cDNA libraries were sequenced on the Illumina HiSeq platform with custom primers. The authors' analysis ran thus. MiGEC processed the raw reads to extract unique molecular identifiers, while MiXCR was used to determine the CDR3 positions. For each individual, recombination models were inferred using an EM algorithm with the repgenHMM and IGoR tools. Shared clonotypes were analyzed with the tcR package in R, and sharing was normalized by the product of cloneset sizes. Out-of-frame nonproductive sequences were analyzed to study raw recombination free of thymic and clonal selection effects. Using fastp at Q25 and MiXCR, TCRdb reprocessed the public reads and kept productive beta chains. All rows with the same CDR3 protein become a single entry with the most common DNA and genes. The V and J calls and clone size come from TCRdb's table, not from the authors' own analysis. For this sample there are some 1,700,000 distinct CDR3 sequences; roughly a third appear just once. The ten biggest clones cover roughly 0.3% of the sample.

The CDR3 numbers 15 residues from cysteine through phenylalanine. The kept DNA is CDR3 alone, 45 bases in frame from the first base. In the germline V gene, CDR1 corresponds to LGHNA and CDR2 to YNFKEQ. The junction shows trimming of 0 bases on V and 2 bases on J, plus 10 bases between the germline ends. The sequenced sample was cord blood. The sequence derives from a newborn girl in good health. The rearrangement joined TRBV4-2 to TRBJ1-1, with the D gene uncertain. The sequenced DNA: TGTGCCAGCAGCCAAGATCGGGCCGGTAACACTGAAGCTTTCTTT. Translated, it reads CASSQDRAGNTEAFF.